These T cell receptor beta chains were read from a single sample in a study of blood T cell repertoires in COVID-19. Sequenced by immunoSEQ multiplex PCR; TCRdb stores in-frame clones only, minus some. The table lists 120,000 or so clones, 75% to 90% of them singletons. Sequenced input: peripheral blood. These receptors were collected from a human donor in a cohort sampled during active COVID-19. Each CDR3 is given without its conserved first and last residue. A D gene is named only where the DNA matches it firmly.

>TRBV24-1|.
ATSDPRMNTGELF
>TRBV3-1/TRBV3-2|TRBD1
ASSQDNLGQGTVAPLH
>TRBV27|.
ASSTVSEISGAEAF
>TRBV27|.
ASSLSDSSYEQY
>TRBV28|.
ASIPPGGSDGYT
>TRBV5-4|.
ASTRDILYGYT
>TRBV14|.
ASRTSSTDTQY
>TRBV10-1|.
ASSRGAVTDTQY
>TRBV5-1|.
ASSLAGEYSPLH
>TRBV7-2|TRBD1
ASSLTGTAFYEQY
>TRBV11-3|TRBD1
ASSPYRGQGGSPLH
>TRBV28|TRBD1
ASSFYRDRGNTEAF
>TRBV27|TRBD1
ASSPRQGAQPQH
>TRBV19|TRBD1
ASSASVGTGSYEQY
>TRBV5-1|.
ASSSGLSSSYNEQF
>TRBV27|.
ASSLGRNHGYT
>TRBV5-1|.
ASSLTGTETQY
>TRBV20-1|TRBD2
SGLAGVEQY
>TRBV4-1|.
ASSQPAGQSSYNEQF
>TRBV27|.
ASRGTSTNEKLF
>TRBV12-5|TRBD1
ASGLAPGQGRGQPQH
>TRBV10-2|.
ASSAQAAQY
>TRBV24-1|.
ATSDRTGYGETQY
>TRBV28|TRBD1
ASSSPGQGTNYGYT
>TRBV11-1|TRBD2
ASSPASGIKTQY
>TRBV6-2/TRBV6-3|.
ASSYPSLDQPQH
>TRBV28|.
ASSDDIFGQY
>TRBV20-1|.
SASRTGSYEQY
>TRBV5-4|TRBD1
ASSIQGGYTEAF
>TRBV5-4|TRBD2
ASSPGTSGRASDTQY
>TRBV5-1|TRBD1
ASSRLTGGKQF
>TRBV5-1|TRBD1
ASSPDRVGYEQY
>TRBV18|TRBD1
ASSPQDRGYGYT
>TRBV24-1|TRBD2
ATSAYGASGREETQY
>TRBV7-9|.
ASSSRQANYGYT
>TRBV20-1|.
SARDGSEQF
>TRBV18|.
ASSPPNQETQY
>TRBV5-6|.
ASSLLPQRNSYEQY
>TRBV18|.
ASSPTPGQSYGYT
>TRBV5-1|.
ASSLQPFGANEQF
>TRBV7-8|.
ASSLAQTASSGNTIY